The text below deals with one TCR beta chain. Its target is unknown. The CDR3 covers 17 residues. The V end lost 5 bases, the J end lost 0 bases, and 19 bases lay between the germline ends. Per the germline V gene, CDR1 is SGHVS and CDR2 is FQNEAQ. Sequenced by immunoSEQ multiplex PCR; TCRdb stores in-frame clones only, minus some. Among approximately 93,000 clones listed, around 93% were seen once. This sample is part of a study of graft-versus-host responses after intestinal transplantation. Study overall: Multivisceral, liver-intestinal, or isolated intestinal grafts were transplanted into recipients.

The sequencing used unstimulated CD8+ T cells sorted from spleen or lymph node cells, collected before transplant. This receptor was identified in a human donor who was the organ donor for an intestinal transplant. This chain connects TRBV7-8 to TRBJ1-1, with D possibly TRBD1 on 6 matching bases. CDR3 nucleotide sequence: TGTGCCAGCAGCCCCACCCGCGGGGGCATTATGAACACTGAAGCTTTCTTT. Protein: CASSPTRGGIMNTEAFF.